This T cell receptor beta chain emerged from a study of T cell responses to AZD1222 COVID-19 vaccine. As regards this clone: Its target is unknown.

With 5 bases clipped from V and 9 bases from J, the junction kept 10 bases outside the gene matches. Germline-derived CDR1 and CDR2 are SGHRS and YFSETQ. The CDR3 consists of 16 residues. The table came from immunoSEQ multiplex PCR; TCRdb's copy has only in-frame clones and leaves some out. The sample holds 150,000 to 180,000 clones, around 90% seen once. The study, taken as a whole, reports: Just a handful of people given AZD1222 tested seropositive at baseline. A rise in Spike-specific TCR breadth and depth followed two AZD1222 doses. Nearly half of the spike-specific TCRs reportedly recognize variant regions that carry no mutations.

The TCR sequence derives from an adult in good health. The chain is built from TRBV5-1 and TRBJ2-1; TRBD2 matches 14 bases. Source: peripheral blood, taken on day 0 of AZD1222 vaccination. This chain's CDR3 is CASSPLGLAGGGEQFF. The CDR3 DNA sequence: TGCGCCAGCAGTCCGCTCGGACTAGCGGGGGGAGGTGAGCAGTTCTTC.